The clone carrying this T cell receptor beta chain was seen a few times. Its antigen remains unidentified. The data originate from a study of T cell repertoires in cytomegalovirus infection. Study details: A matching HLA type, together with CMV infection, was signaled by public TCR beta signatures. General study findings and limits: HLA-C-restricted CMV-specific TCR beta clonotypes prevailed in the ex vivo response. Identification of carriers of CMV plus the relevant HLA was achieved through cumulative public TCR beta family frequency.

Germline V gene sequence: CDR1 SEHNR, CDR2 FQNEAQ (reference sequence). This CDR3 is built from 16 residues. With V trimmed by 4 bases and J by 1 base, 5 bases remained unmatched. TCRdb reprocessed the reads with MiXCR, giving one entry per CDR3 protein. This sample has about 60,000 distinct CDR3 sequences, with about a third found just once. The sequence was obtained from a human donor in good health (CMV status not recorded). Some clones in this sample may be carry-over from other donors' samples. The sequenced sample was PBMCs, sequenced either directly or after in vitro stimulation (not recorded which). The chain carries TRBV7-9 and TRBJ2-1; TRBD2 aligns across 9 bases. The CDR3 region has the DNA TGTGCCAGCAGCTCACTAGCGGGCCCTTCCTACAATGAGCAGTTCTTC. Translated, it gives CASSSLAGPSYNEQFF.